What follows is one TCR beta chain and its context. What it binds is not known. Per germline, CDR1 MNHEY and CDR2 SMNVEV (reference sequence). CDR3 length: 14 residues. V lost 7 bases and J lost 2, with 12 bases in between. This specimen comes from a study of shared clonotypes between healthy human individuals. Whole-study results and caveats: The generation probabilities recorded for non-shared clonotypes fell below those of clonotypes shared by all four donors. On the whole, naive subsets had larger estimated richness than memory subsets had.

The sorted-subset replicate PCRs were given 150 to 200 ng DNA, which is around 29,000 T cell genomes. This table comes from immunoSEQ multiplex PCR, and its TCRdb copy is limited to in-frame clones, with some not included. The sample consists of millions of clones, more than 85% of them appearing once. CD8 cells regarded as naive lacked CD45RO, were positively chosen for CCR7, and omitted terminally differentiated effector memory CD45RA+ cells. Donors were Caucasian adults residing in Nashville, Tennessee, USA. Specimen: naive CD8+ T cells from PBMCs. V is TRBV27 and J is TRBJ1-5; weak D call: TRBD1 (5 bases). The receptor was derived from a man aged 18 to 30 in good health. Some clones in this sample may be carry-over from other donors' samples. The CDR3 nucleotides read TGTGCCAGCAAACAGGACCTCGGCAATCAGCCCCAGCATTTT. Its protein product is CASKQDLGNQPQHF.